This paragraph reports one T cell receptor (beta chain). Its target is unknown. Other DNA sequences in this specimen translate into the identical CDR3. It was with 60 Vbeta and 13 Jbeta primers that the PCR ran. Clones were read by immunoSEQ multiplex PCR, and TCRdb kept only the in-frame ones, dropping some. The data show about 130,000 clones, with around 83% seen just once and approximately 8.1% held by the top ten. This CDR3 has 11 amino acids. Germline loops: CDR1 DFQATT, CDR2 SNEGSKA (reference sequence). The V end lost 6 bases, the J end lost 8 bases, and 10 bases lay between the germline ends. These data belong to a study of cytomegalovirus exposure and HLA in healthy donors. The study's findings and limits: One later analysis reportedly identified an Asian-associated ancestry cluster that showed fewer N-insertions than the approximately 700-donor mean. The CMV antigen specificity of a few CMV-associated chains was confirmed through in vitro analysis. Being productive about 90% or about 30% of the time was typical of most TCR beta V segments in an earlier analysis. Sequencing likely caused a cluster of highly shared sequence variants.

The gene calls are TRBV20-1 and TRBJ1-4; no reliable D call. The sequence came from a woman in her fifties or sixties in good health and CMV-seropositive. Material for sequencing was PBMCs. Written as DNA, the CDR3 is TGCAGTGCGCGTGCCGGGGAAAAACTGTTTTTT. It is translated as CSARAGEKLFF.